This is a list of T cell receptor beta chains from one sample in a study of blood T cell repertoires in COVID-19. The table came from immunoSEQ multiplex PCR; TCRdb's copy has only in-frame clones and leaves some out. The sample lists approximately 300,000 clones, 85% occurring once. Sequencing input: PBMCs or T cells enriched from blood (not recorded which). The receptors shown here come from a woman aged 25 to 45 who had been exposed to COVID-19. CDR3s include the opening cysteine and the closing phenylalanine or tryptophan. The D gene is left open where the match is weak. The size of a clone is reported for some rows only, either as once, few or many, or as a class for expanded clones.

V: TRBV5-6
J: TRBJ2-7
size: few
D: TRBD2
DNA: TGTGCCAGCAGCTTGACAGCGGGACTCCTCTCCTACGAGCAGTACTTC
CDR3: CASSLTAGLLSYEQYF

V: TRBV5-1
J: TRBJ2-7
size: -
D: TRBD2
DNA: TGCGCCAGCAGACTAGGGACTAGCGGACGGGGGGAGCAGTACTTC
CDR3: CASRLGTSGRGEQYF

V: TRBV2
J: TRBJ1-1
size: few
D: -
DNA: TGTGCCAGCAGTCGTGGACTCCTGAACACTGAAGCTTTCTTT
CDR3: CASSRGLLNTEAFF

V: TRBV7-7
J: TRBJ1-2
size: few
D: -
DNA: TGTGCTAGCAGCTTAGTTCGGAAGCGGGGTCCCTATGGCTACACCTTC
CDR3: CASSLVRKRGPYGYTF

V: TRBV25-1
J: TRBJ2-2
size: -
D: TRBD1
DNA: TGTGCCAGCAGAGGACAGGGCACCGGGGAGCTGTTTTTT
CDR3: CASRGQGTGELFF

V: TRBV7-8
J: TRBJ2-3
size: -
D: TRBD2
DNA: TGTGCCAGCAGCTCCAGCGGGAGATTTTCAGATACGCAGTATTTT
CDR3: CASSSSGRFSDTQYF

V: TRBV10-1
J: TRBJ1-4
size: -
D: TRBD1
DNA: TGCGCCAGCATCCGAGACAGGGGCCATGAAAAACTGTTTTTT
CDR3: CASIRDRGHEKLFF

V: TRBV10-3
J: TRBJ1-4
size: -
D: -
DNA: TGTGCCATCAGTGAGTCGACTTGGGTGGCGGATGAAAAACTGTTTTTT
CDR3: CAISESTWVADEKLFF

V: TRBV7-9
J: TRBJ2-7
size: many
D: TRBD2
DNA: TGTGCCAGCAGCCCCTTGACGGGGGTAGGGACTAGCGCCCCTCGGCAGTACTTC
CDR3: CASSPLTGVGTSAPRQYF

V: TRBV4-1
J: TRBJ1-3
size: -
D: -
DNA: TGCGCCAGCAGCCAAGCAGGCACTGGAAACACCATATATTTT
CDR3: CASSQAGTGNTIYF

V: TRBV30
J: TRBJ1-5
size: once
D: -
DNA: TGTGCCTGGGCGAAGGGGATTAGCAATCAGCCCCAGCATTTT
CDR3: CAWAKGISNQPQHF

V: TRBV24-1
J: TRBJ2-2
size: -
D: -
DNA: TGTGCCTCCTTATCGAGGACCGGGGAGCTGTTTTTT
CDR3: CASLSRTGELFF

V: TRBV5-1
J: TRBJ2-5
size: -
D: -
DNA: TGCGCCAGCAGCCTAACGGGTCTCCTTGGGGAGACCCAGTACTTC
CDR3: CASSLTGLLGETQYF

V: TRBV6-1
J: TRBJ1-1
size: -
D: -
DNA: TGTGCCAGCAGTGAACAGGGAACGGGCACTGAAGCTTTCTTT
CDR3: CASSEQGTGTEAFF

V: TRBV18
J: TRBJ2-7
size: -
D: TRBD1
DNA: TGTGCCAGCTCACCGTCGGGACAGGTCTACGAGCAGTACTTC
CDR3: CASSPSGQVYEQYF

V: TRBV13
J: TRBJ2-1
size: -
D: TRBD2
DNA: TGTGCCAGCAGCTTAAGGGGCGTACGGGGGGGCGGACCCCCCCCAGGTGAGCAGTTCTTC
CDR3: CASSLRGVRGGGPPPGEQFF

V: TRBV2
J: TRBJ1-5
size: -
D: TRBD1
DNA: TGTGCCAGCAATCAGAAGGGACAGATTAGCAATCAGCCCCAGCATTTT
CDR3: CASNQKGQISNQPQHF

V: TRBV6-5
J: TRBJ2-7
size: -
D: -
DNA: TGTGCCAGCAGTTACTCCGGGGGGACACTTTCCTACGAGCAGTACTTC
CDR3: CASSYSGGTLSYEQYF

V: TRBV18
J: TRBJ2-7
size: -
D: -
DNA: TGTGCCAGCTCACCTAGGGACATCAGAGTCAACGAGCAGTACTTC
CDR3: CASSPRDIRVNEQYF

V: TRBV7-2
J: TRBJ1-2
size: -
D: -
DNA: TGTGCCAGCAGCTTAGCACAGGAGGGGGGCTACACCTTC
CDR3: CASSLAQEGGYTF

V: TRBV29-1
J: TRBJ1-2
size: -
D: -
DNA: TGCAGCGTTGAAGAGGGCAGGGGCAGTCACTATGGCTACACCTTC
CDR3: CSVEEGRGSHYGYTF

V: TRBV11-2
J: TRBJ1-6
size: -
D: -
DNA: TGTGCCAGCAGCTTAGAGGCAGGGCTAGATTCACCCCTCCACTTT
CDR3: CASSLEAGLDSPLHF

V: TRBV30
J: TRBJ2-7
size: -
D: TRBD2
DNA: TGTGCCTGGAGTGTAAAGACTAGCGGGAGCTACGAGCAGTACTTC
CDR3: CAWSVKTSGSYEQYF

V: TRBV12-3/TRBV12-4
J: TRBJ1-2
size: -
D: TRBD1
DNA: TGTGCCAGCAGTTGGACAGGGGGCCTTGGCTACACCTTC
CDR3: CASSWTGGLGYTF

V: TRBV4-1
J: TRBJ2-1
size: -
D: TRBD1
DNA: TGCGCCAGCAGCCGACCTCGGGACAGGGAGAACAATGAGCAGTTCTTC
CDR3: CASSRPRDRENNEQFF

V: TRBV6-1
J: TRBJ1-1
size: few
D: TRBD1
DNA: TGTGCCAGCAGTGTAGTGCTAGGACAGGGGAACACTGAAGCTTTCTTT
CDR3: CASSVVLGQGNTEAFF

V: TRBV28
J: TRBJ1-5
size: -
D: TRBD1
DNA: TGTGCCAGCAGTGACGGGACAGGGAGTTATCAGCCCCAGCATTTT
CDR3: CASSDGTGSYQPQHF

V: TRBV5-1
J: TRBJ2-3
size: -
D: TRBD2
DNA: TGCGCCAGCAGCTTAGGCGGGGGGACGCCTGCTAGCACAGATACGCAGTATTTT
CDR3: CASSLGGGTPASTDTQYF

V: TRBV28
J: TRBJ1-5
size: -
D: -
DNA: TGTGCCAGCAGTTTATGGAGGGACAATCAGCCCCAGCATTTT
CDR3: CASSLWRDNQPQHF

V: TRBV28
J: TRBJ1-2
size: -
D: -
DNA: TGTGCCAGCAGTTTAGGAGGGAAGGCTAACTATGGCTACACCTTC
CDR3: CASSLGGKANYGYTF

V: TRBV19
J: TRBJ1-1
size: -
D: TRBD1
DNA: TGTGCCAGTAGTCCCCTGGAGGCAGGGGGTACTTCGGCTTTCTTT
CDR3: CASSPLEAGGTSAFF

V: TRBV19
J: TRBJ2-3
size: once
D: TRBD2
DNA: TGTGCCAGTACTGGGACTAGCGGACTCACAGATACGCAGTATTTT
CDR3: CASTGTSGLTDTQYF

V: TRBV4-3
J: TRBJ1-2
size: -
D: -
DNA: TGCGCCAGCAGCCAAGATCTCTCCCATCGGGGGAATGGCTACACCTTC
CDR3: CASSQDLSHRGNGYTF

V: TRBV5-1
J: TRBJ2-1
size: once
D: TRBD2
DNA: TGCGCCAGCAGCGCCGTTAGCGGGAGGGCGGATGAGCAGTTCTTC
CDR3: CASSAVSGRADEQFF

V: TRBV6-6
J: TRBJ2-5
size: -
D: TRBD2
DNA: TGTGCCAGCAGTCCCTTACCGGGGACTAGAGGAAGCGAGACCCAGTACTTC
CDR3: CASSPLPGTRGSETQYF

V: TRBV25-1
J: TRBJ2-7
size: -
D: -
DNA: TGTGCCAGCATCGGGGCCTACGAGCAGTACTTC
CDR3: CASIGAYEQYF

V: TRBV28
J: TRBJ2-5
size: -
D: -
DNA: TGTGCCAGCAGTCCCGCGCAAGAGACCCAGTACTTC
CDR3: CASSPAQETQYF

V: TRBV10-3
J: TRBJ2-5
size: -
D: TRBD1
DNA: TGTGCCATCAGGGAGACAGGGGCCCAAGAGACCCAGTACTTC
CDR3: CAIRETGAQETQYF

V: TRBV25-1
J: TRBJ1-2
size: -
D: TRBD1
DNA: TGTGCCAGCAGTGCCCCCCCCCGGGACAGGGGGGGCTATGGCTACACCTTC
CDR3: CASSAPPRDRGGYGYTF

V: TRBV9
J: TRBJ1-3
size: -
D: -
DNA: TGTGCCAGCAGCGCCTTACCTGACGGGATCTCTGGAAACACCATATATTTT
CDR3: CASSALPDGISGNTIYF

V: TRBV27
J: TRBJ1-2
size: -
D: -
DNA: TGTGCCAGCAGGCGACCCGGGACACACTATGGCTACACCTTC
CDR3: CASRRPGTHYGYTF

V: TRBV4-1
J: TRBJ2-5
size: -
D: TRBD2
DNA: TGCGCCAGCAGCCAAGATGCGATAGCGGGGGGATTCCAAGAGACCCAGTACTTC
CDR3: CASSQDAIAGGFQETQYF

V: TRBV7-3
J: TRBJ2-1
size: -
D: TRBD2
DNA: TGTGCCAGCAGCTTACGACTAGCGGGGCACAATGAGCAGTTCTTC
CDR3: CASSLRLAGHNEQFF

V: TRBV5-1
J: TRBJ1-4
size: many
D: TRBD1
DNA: TGCGCCAGCAGCTTGGCAGGGGGGTATGAAAAACTGTTTTTT
CDR3: CASSLAGGYEKLFF

V: TRBV11-2
J: TRBJ2-1
size: -
D: -
DNA: TGTGCCAGCAGCTCGGTGGGTAGGGGCTATCTCGACAATGAGCAGTTCTTC
CDR3: CASSSVGRGYLDNEQFF

V: TRBV18
J: TRBJ2-1
size: once
D: -
DNA: TGTGCCAGCTCACGACCGGGGACTTCATACAATGAGCAGTTCTTC
CDR3: CASSRPGTSYNEQFF

V: TRBV12-3/TRBV12-4
J: TRBJ1-1
size: -
D: -
DNA: TGTGCCAGCAGTTCCGGGGGGGGAGCTTTCTTT
CDR3: CASSSGGGAFF

V: TRBV6-6
J: TRBJ2-1
size: -
D: -
DNA: TGTGCCAGCAGTAGCAACGGGAGAATAGATGAGCAGTTCTTC
CDR3: CASSSNGRIDEQFF

V: TRBV4-1
J: TRBJ2-4
size: -
D: TRBD1
DNA: TGCGCCAGCAGCCCCCGAGGAGGGACAGGGGGCCCGGGTGGACGGAACATTCAGTACTTC
CDR3: CASSPRGGTGGPGGRNIQYF

V: TRBV9
J: TRBJ2-5
size: -
D: -
DNA: TGTGCCAGCAGCGTAGTAGGAGGGTTGGAGACCCAGTACTTC
CDR3: CASSVVGGLETQYF

V: TRBV20-1
J: TRBJ1-5
size: -
D: TRBD1
DNA: TGCAGTGCTAGTGTGCATGGGACAGGAGATCAGCCCCAGCATTTT
CDR3: CSASVHGTGDQPQHF

V: TRBV6-5
J: TRBJ1-5
size: -
D: TRBD1
DNA: TGTGCCACGAAAAGGACAGGGGAGGGTCAGCCCCAGCATTTT
CDR3: CATKRTGEGQPQHF

V: TRBV24-1
J: TRBJ1-2
size: -
D: -
DNA: TGTGCCACGGAAAAAAGGGGGTATTGGGGCTACACCTTC
CDR3: CATEKRGYWGYTF

V: TRBV19
J: TRBJ1-5
size: -
D: -
DNA: TGTGCCAGTAGTATACAGTATAGCAATCAGCCCCAGCATTTT
CDR3: CASSIQYSNQPQHF

V: TRBV12-3/TRBV12-4
J: TRBJ2-3
size: -
D: TRBD1
DNA: TGTGCCGACGGACAGGGGGCAGATACGCAGTATTTT
CDR3: CADGQGADTQYF

V: TRBV30
J: TRBJ1-2
size: -
D: -
DNA: TGTGCCTGTGACGGGGGTTACTATGGCTACACCTTC
CDR3: CACDGGYYGYTF

V: TRBV18
J: TRBJ1-3
size: -
D: -
DNA: TGTGCCAGCTCACCCACTACAGGGTTCGGAAACACCATATATTTT
CDR3: CASSPTTGFGNTIYF

V: TRBV5-4
J: TRBJ1-1
size: -
D: -
DNA: TGTGCCAGCAGCCCACCCAGGGTGACGAACACTGAAGCTTTCTTT
CDR3: CASSPPRVTNTEAFF

V: TRBV4-3
J: TRBJ2-3
size: -
D: -
DNA: TGCGCCAGCAGCCCGCTTGGAGGAGCTAGCACAGATACGCAGTATTTT
CDR3: CASSPLGGASTDTQYF

V: TRBV7-9
J: TRBJ1-1
size: -
D: -
DNA: TGTGCCAGCAGCTTAACAGACAGCATGAACACTGAAGCTTTCTTT
CDR3: CASSLTDSMNTEAFF